This TCR beta chain originates from a study of shared clonotypes between healthy human individuals. The data were produced by immunoSEQ multiplex PCR, yet TCRdb's version contains in-frame clones alone and is incomplete. The table includes 2 million to 3 million clones, 93% detected once. Every donor was a Caucasian adult from Nashville, Tennessee. This sequence was found in a man between 18 and 35 years old in good health. Some clones in this sample may be carry-over from other donors' samples. Sequences were obtained from naive CD4+ T cells from PBMCs. As for subset: CD45RA+ positively selected.

As DNA, the CDR3 is TGCAGCGTTGCCGCACCTGGACAGGGGGCAAAGACCCAGTACTTC. Protein: CSVAAPGQGAKTQYF. The gene calls are TRBV29-1 and TRBJ2-5, with 11 positions matching TRBD1. The CDR3 spans 15 residues. Germline V gene data show CDR1 as SQVTM and CDR2 as ANQGSEA. V was clipped by 4 bases and J by 6 bases; unmatched bases: 10.